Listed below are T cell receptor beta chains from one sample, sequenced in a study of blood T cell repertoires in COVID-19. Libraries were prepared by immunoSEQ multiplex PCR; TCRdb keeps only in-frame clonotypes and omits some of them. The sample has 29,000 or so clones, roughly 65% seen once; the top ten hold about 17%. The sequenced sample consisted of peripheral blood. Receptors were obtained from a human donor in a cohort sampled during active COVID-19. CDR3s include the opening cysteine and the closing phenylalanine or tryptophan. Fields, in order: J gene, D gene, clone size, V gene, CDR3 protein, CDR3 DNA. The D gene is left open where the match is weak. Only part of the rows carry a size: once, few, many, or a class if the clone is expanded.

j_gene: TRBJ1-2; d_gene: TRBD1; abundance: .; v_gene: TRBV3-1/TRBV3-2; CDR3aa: CASTTSDRDGYTF; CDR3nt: TGTGCCAGCACCACTTCGGACAGGGATGGCTACACCTTC
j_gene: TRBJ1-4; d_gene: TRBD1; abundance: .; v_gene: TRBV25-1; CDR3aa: CASSTLRTGSTNEKLFF; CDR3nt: TGTGCCAGCAGTACCCTAAGGACAGGATCAACTAATGAAAAACTGTTTTTT
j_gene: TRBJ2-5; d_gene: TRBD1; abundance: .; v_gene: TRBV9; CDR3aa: CASSVGSGTGSETQYF; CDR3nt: TGTGCCAGCAGCGTAGGATCCGGGACAGGGAGCGAGACCCAGTACTTC
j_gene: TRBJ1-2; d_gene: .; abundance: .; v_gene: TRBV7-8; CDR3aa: CASSHTANYGYTF; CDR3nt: TGTGCCAGCAGCCATACGGCTAACTATGGCTACACCTTC
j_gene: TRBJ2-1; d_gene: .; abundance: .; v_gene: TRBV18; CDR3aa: CASSPPGQGFRNEQFF; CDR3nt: TGTGCCAGCTCACCACCAGGGCAGGGATTTCGGAATGAGCAGTTCTTC
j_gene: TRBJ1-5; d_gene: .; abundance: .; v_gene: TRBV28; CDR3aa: CASSSGGGYHQPQHF; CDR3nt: TGTGCCAGCAGTTCTGGGGGGGGGTACCATCAGCCCCAGCATTTT
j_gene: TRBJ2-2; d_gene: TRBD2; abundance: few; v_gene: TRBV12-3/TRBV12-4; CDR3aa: CASSGTPVGELFF; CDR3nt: TGTGCCAGTAGCGGGACGCCGGTCGGGGAGCTGTTTTTT
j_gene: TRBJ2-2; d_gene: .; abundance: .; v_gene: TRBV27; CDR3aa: CASSLAGTQNTGELFF; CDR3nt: TGTGCCAGCAGTTTGGCCGGGACACAAAACACCGGGGAGCTGTTTTTT
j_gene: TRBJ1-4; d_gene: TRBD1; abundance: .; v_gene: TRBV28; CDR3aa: CASSYSSGTAGKLFF; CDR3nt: TGTGCCAGCAGTTATAGTTCCGGGACAGCTGGAAAACTGTTTTTT
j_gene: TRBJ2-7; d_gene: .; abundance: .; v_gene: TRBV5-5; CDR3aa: CASSLGQIYEQYF; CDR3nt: TGTGCCAGCAGCTTGGGGCAGATCTACGAGCAGTACTTC
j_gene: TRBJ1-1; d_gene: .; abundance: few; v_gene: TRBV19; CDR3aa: CASSKRTPNTEAFF; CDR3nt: TGTGCCAGTAGTAAAAGGACACCGAACACTGAAGCTTTCTTT
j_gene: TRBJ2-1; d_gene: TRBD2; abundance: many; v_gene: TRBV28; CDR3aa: CASSFPPGLAGGSSSYNEQFF; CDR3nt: TGTGCCAGCAGTTTCCCCCCGGGACTAGCGGGAGGGTCCAGCTCCTACAATGAGCAGTTCTTC
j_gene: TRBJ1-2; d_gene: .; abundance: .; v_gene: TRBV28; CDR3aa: CASSPTAYGYTF; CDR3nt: TGTGCCAGCAGCCCAACCGCGTATGGCTACACCTTC
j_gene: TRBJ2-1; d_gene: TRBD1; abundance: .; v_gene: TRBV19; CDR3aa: CASSMKTGTGGYNEQFF; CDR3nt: TGTGCCAGTAGTATGAAGACCGGGACAGGGGGCTACAATGAGCAGTTCTTC
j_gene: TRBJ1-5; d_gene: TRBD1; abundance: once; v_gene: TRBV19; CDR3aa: CASSSGTGYSQPQHF; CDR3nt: TGTGCCAGTTCCTCCGGGACAGGGTACTCTCAGCCCCAGCATTTT
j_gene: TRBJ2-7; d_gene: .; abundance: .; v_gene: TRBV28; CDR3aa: CASSLISYSEQYF; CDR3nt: TGTGCCAGCAGTTTAATAAGCTACAGCGAGCAGTACTTC
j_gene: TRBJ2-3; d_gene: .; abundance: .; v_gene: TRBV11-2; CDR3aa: CASTPSTDTQYF; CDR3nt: TGTGCCAGCACCCCTAGCACAGATACGCAGTATTTT
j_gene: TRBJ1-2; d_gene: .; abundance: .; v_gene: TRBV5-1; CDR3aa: CASSLDLDGYTF; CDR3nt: TGCGCCAGCAGCTTGGATCTAGATGGCTACACCTTC
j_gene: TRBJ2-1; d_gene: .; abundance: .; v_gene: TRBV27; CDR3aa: CASSLIRQPHSYNEQFF; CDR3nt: TGTGCCAGCAGTTTAATCCGACAGCCCCACTCCTACAATGAGCAGTTCTTC
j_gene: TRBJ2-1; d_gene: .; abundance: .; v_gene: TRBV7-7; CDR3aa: CASSLGLASRGEQFF; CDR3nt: TGTGCCAGCAGCTTAGGGCTAGCGAGCAGAGGTGAGCAGTTCTTC
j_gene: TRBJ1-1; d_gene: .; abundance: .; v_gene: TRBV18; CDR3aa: CASSPAGADGEAFF; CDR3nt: TGTGCCAGCTCACCGGCGGGGGCGGACGGTGAAGCTTTCTTT
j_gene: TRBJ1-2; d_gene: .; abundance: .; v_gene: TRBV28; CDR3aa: CASSFFSYRQATYGYTF; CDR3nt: TGTGCCAGCAGTTTCTTCAGTTATAGACAGGCGACCTATGGCTACACCTTC
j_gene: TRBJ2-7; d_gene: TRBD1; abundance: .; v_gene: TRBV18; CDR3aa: CASSLDLTGFHEQYF; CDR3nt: TGTGCCAGCTCATTGGACCTGACAGGGTTCCACGAGCAGTACTTC
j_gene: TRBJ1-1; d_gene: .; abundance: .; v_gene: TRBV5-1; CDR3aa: CASSFNSEAFF; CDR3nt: TGCGCCAGCAGCTTTAACTCTGAAGCTTTCTTT
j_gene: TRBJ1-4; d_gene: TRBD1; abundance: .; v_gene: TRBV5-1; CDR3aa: CASSLRQGGVEKLFF; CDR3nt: TGCGCCAGCAGCTTGAGACAGGGGGGTGTTGAAAAACTGTTTTTT
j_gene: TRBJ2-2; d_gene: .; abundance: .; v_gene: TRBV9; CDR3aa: CASSVGQLNTGELFF; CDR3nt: TGTGCCAGCAGCGTAGGGCAGTTAAACACCGGGGAGCTGTTTTTT
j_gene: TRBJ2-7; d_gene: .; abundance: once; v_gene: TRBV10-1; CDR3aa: CASSESGPGDSGEQYF; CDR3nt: TGCGCCAGCAGTGAGTCTGGACCCGGGGATTCGGGGGAGCAGTACTTC
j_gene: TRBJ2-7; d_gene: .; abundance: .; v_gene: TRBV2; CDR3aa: CASSAGVSYEQYF; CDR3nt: TGTGCCAGCAGTGCAGGGGTTTCCTACGAGCAGTACTTC
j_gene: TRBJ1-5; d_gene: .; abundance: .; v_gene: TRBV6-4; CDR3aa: CASRTKGPHRRREQPQHF; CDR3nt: TGTGCCAGCAGAACGAAGGGCCCTCATAGGAGGCGGGAACAGCCCCAGCATTTT
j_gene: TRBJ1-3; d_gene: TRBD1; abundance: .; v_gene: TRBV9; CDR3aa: CASSETGAGNTIYF; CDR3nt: TGTGCCAGCAGCGAGACAGGGGCTGGAAACACCATATATTTT
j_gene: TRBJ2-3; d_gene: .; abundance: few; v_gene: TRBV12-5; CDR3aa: CASGREYEDTQYF; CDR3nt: TGTGCTAGTGGTCGGGAATATGAAGATACGCAGTATTTT
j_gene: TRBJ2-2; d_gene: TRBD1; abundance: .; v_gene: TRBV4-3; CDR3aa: CASSQEGQGANTGELFF; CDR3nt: TGCGCCAGCAGCCAAGAAGGACAGGGGGCGAACACCGGGGAGCTGTTTTTT
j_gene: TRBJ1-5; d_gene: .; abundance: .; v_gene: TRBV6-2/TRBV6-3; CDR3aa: CASSYSGRGQPQHF; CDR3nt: TGTGCCAGCAGTTACTCAGGGAGGGGTCAGCCCCAGCATTTT
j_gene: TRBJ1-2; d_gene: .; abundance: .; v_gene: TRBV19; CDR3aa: CASRGGLPTNYGYTF; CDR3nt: TGTGCCAGTAGAGGCGGACTGCCCACTAACTATGGCTACACCTTC
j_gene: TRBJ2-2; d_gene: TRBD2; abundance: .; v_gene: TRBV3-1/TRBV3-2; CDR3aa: CASSRGTSGNTGELFF; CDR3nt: TGTGCCAGCAGCCGTGGGACTAGCGGGAACACCGGGGAGCTGTTTTTT
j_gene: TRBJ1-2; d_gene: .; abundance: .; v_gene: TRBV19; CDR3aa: CASTQDGASGYTF; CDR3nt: TGTGCCAGTACCCAGGATGGGGCCTCCGGCTACACCTTC
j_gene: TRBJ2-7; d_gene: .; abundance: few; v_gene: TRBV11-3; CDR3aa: CASSPNPTGMGEQYF; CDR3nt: TGTGCCAGCAGCCCAAACCCCACAGGTATGGGGGAGCAGTACTTC
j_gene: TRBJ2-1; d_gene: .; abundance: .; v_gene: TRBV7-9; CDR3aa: CASTPSRSGYNEQFF; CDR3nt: TGTGCCAGCACCCCTTCTCGGAGTGGTTACAATGAGCAGTTCTTC
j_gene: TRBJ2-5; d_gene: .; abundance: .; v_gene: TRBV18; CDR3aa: CASSPTTGTETQYF; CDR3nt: TGTGCCAGCTCACCAACAACAGGGACGGAGACCCAGTACTTC
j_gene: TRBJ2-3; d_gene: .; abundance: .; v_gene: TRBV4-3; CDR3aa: CASSQDPSTDTQYF; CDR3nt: TGCGCCAGCAGCCAAGACCCCTCCACAGATACGCAGTATTTT
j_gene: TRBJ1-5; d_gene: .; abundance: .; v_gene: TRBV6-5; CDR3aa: CATSLLGGQPQHF; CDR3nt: TGTGCCACCTCCCTACTGGGAGGTCAGCCCCAGCATTTT
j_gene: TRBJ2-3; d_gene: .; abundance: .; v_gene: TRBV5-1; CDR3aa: CASRIGGTSTDTQYF; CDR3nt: TGCGCCAGCCGTATCGGGGGTACTAGCACAGATACGCAGTATTTT
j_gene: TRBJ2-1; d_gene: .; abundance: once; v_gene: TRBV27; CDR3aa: CASSFRGPNNEQFF; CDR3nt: TGTGCCAGCAGTTTTCGAGGCCCTAACAATGAGCAGTTCTTC
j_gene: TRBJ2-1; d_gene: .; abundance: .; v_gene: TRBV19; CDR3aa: CASSIRRGYNEQFF; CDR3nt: TGTGCCAGTAGTATCCGTCGGGGTTACAATGAGCAGTTCTTC
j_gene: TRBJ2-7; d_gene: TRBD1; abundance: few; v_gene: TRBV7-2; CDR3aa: CASSLGTGRYEQYF; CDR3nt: TGTGCCAGCAGCTTGGGGACAGGCCGCTACGAGCAGTACTTC
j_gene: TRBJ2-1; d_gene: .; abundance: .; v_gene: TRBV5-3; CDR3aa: CAPRTRLKGNEQFF; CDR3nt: TGTGCCCCCCGGACTCGTTTAAAAGGTAATGAGCAGTTCTTC
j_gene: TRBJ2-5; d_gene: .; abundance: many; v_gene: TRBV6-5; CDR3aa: CAVTGGDGETQYF; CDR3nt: TGTGCAGTAACAGGAGGGGACGGTGAGACCCAGTACTTC